One and the same sample provided the 4 T cell receptor beta chains below, sequenced in a study of control samples from healthy donors and cancer patients. The data were produced by immunoSEQ multiplex PCR, yet TCRdb's version contains in-frame clones alone and is incomplete. The sample records tens of thousands of clones, roughly 93% being singletons. The sample taken for sequencing was PBMCs. Receptor source: a woman between 50 and 59 years old with head and neck cancer.

This chain joins TRBV19 and TRBJ1-2; D is possibly TRBD1 (5 bases). The germline V gene encodes CDR1 LNHDA and CDR2 SQIVND (reference sequence). CDR3 length: 13 residues. The ends were cut back, 5 bases at V and 5 bases at J, with 12 bases in the middle. CDR3 protein: CASSVGLFYGYTF. CDR3 in DNA: TGTGCCAGTAGTGTGGGACTCTTTTATGGCTACACCTTC.

V is TRBV6-5 and J is TRBJ1-1; D uncertain. V was shortened by 4 bases and J by 1 base, with 7 bases between the two germline ends. There are 13 residues in the CDR3. Germline assignment: CDR1 MNHEY and CDR2 SVGAGI. For the CDR3, the DNA is TGTGCCAGCAGTTCCAGCCCGAACACTGAAGCTTTCTTT. This translates into CASSSSPNTEAFF.

Turning to this clone: This CDR3 is also generated by other DNA sequences in the sample. The chain combines TRBV7-3 with TRBJ2-2, with a possible D match to TRBD2 (6 bases). The CDR3 runs to 13 residues. V dropped 11 bases and J dropped 7 bases, with 17 bases sitting between them. The germline CDR1 and CDR2 sequences are SGHTA and FQGTGA. CDR3 sequence reads: CASSEGRGGELFF. CDR3 nucleotide sequence: TGTGCCTCCTCAGAAGGGCGGGGCGGGGAGCTGTTTTTT.

The chain recombines TRBV10-3 with TRBJ1-2; 7 bases fit TRBD1. Germline CDR1 ENHRY, CDR2 SYGVKD. This CDR3 region has 13 residues. V shed 8 bases and J 6 bases; nucleotides not matched to a gene: 9. DNA for the CDR3: TGTGCCATCCGGGCAGGGGGTGATGATGGCTACACCTTC. It yields the protein CAIRAGGDDGYTF.